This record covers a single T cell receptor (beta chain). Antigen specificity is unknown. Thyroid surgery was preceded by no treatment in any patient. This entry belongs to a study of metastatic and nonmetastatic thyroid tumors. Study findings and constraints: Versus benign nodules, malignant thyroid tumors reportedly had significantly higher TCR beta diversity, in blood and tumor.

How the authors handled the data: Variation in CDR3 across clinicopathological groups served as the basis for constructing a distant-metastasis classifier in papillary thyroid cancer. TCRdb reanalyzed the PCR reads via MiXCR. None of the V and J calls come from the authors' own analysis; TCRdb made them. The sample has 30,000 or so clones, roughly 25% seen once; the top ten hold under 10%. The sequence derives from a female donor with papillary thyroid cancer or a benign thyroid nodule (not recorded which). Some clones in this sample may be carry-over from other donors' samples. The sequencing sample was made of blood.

The chain's CDR3 is CATWRGRGDNEQFF. In nucleotides, the CDR3 is TGTGCCACTTGGAGGGGCCGAGGGGACAATGAGCAGTTCTTC. The rearrangement links TRBV27 to TRBJ2-1; D is perhaps TRBD2 (6 bases). This CDR3 has 14 residues. In germline, CDR1 is MNHEY, CDR2 SMNVEV (reference sequence). Trimming took off 10 bases at V and 5 bases at J, with 18 bases between the two ends.